The 17 T cell receptor beta chains below come from one sample, sequenced in a study of blood T cell repertoires in COVID-19. Libraries were prepared by immunoSEQ multiplex PCR; TCRdb keeps only in-frame clonotypes and omits some of them. There are about 430,000 clones in the sample; approximately 88% occur only once, and roughly 0.97% lies in the top ten. The sequenced sample was PBMCs or T cells enriched from blood (not recorded which). Receptors originate from a young woman with acute COVID-19.

The V and J genes are TRBV27 and TRBJ1-6; D not certain. This CDR3 has 15 amino acids. V was pared by 6 bases and J by 1 base, with 10 bases between. In germline, CDR1 is MNHEY, CDR2 SMNVEV (reference sequence). The chain's CDR3 is CASSLLESYNSPLHF. CDR3 in DNA: TGTGCCAGCAGCCTGCTGGAGTCCTATAATTCACCCCTCCACTTT.

This sequence joins TRBV7-3 and TRBJ2-1; D gene uncertain. CDR3 size: 12 residues. V lost 5 bases, J lost 9 bases, and 11 bases lay in between. Germline CDR1 and CDR2: SGHTA and FQGTGA. CDR3 loop: CASSPSYGEQFF. The CDR3 DNA sequence: TGTGCCAGCAGCCCCTCCTACGGTGAGCAGTTCTTC.

The rearrangement uses TRBV28 and TRBJ1-2; 7 bases line up with TRBD1. This CDR3 has 14 residues. Germline V gene data show CDR1 as MDHEN and CDR2 as SYDVKM. V was clipped by 6 bases and J by 8 bases; unmatched bases: 12. CDR3 sequence (DNA): TGTGCCAGCAGCCTCCGGACAGGTCAGAAAGGCTACACCTTC. Its protein is CASSLRTGQKGYTF.

V and J are TRBV3-1 (or the pseudogene TRBV3-2) and TRBJ1-4; 7 nucleotides align to TRBD1. Per germline, CDR1 LGHDT and CDR2 YNNKEL (reference sequence). V shed 3 bases and J 3 bases; nucleotides not matched to a gene: 1. The CDR3 covers 14 residues. CDR3: CASSHRGSNEKLFF. In DNA form, the CDR3 reads TGTGCCAGCAGCCACAGGGGGTCTAATGAAAAACTGTTTTTT.

The chain links TRBV3-1 (or the pseudogene TRBV3-2) to TRBJ2-2; the match to TRBD1 covers 7 bases. The CDR3 spans 16 residues. CDR1 and CDR2 from the germline V gene are LGHDT and YNNKEL (reference sequence). V lost 3 bases to trimming and J lost 5 bases; unmatched junction nucleotides: 9. The CDR3 protein is CASSQVQGIRTGELFF. The DNA of the CDR3 is TGTGCCAGCAGCCAGGTACAGGGGATAAGGACCGGGGAGCTGTTTTTT.

Worth noting for this clone: At the DNA level, this CDR3 is encoded by other sequences in the same sample as well. This chain links TRBV11-2 with TRBJ2-7; the D gene is possibly TRBD2 (5 bases). Germline V CDR1 and CDR2: SGHAT, FQNNGV. V dropped 2 bases and J dropped 6 bases, with 5 bases sitting between them. This CDR3 contains 11 residues. CDR3 bases: TGTGCCAGCAGCTTACGGGGCGAGCAGTACTTC. It specifies CASSLRGEQYF.

The V call is TRBV5-1, the J call TRBJ2-7; no clear D. Germline V lookup: CDR1 SGHRS, CDR2 YFSETQ. V shed 0 bases and J shed 6 bases, with 10 bases lying between them. The CDR3 extends over 13 amino acids. Here the CDR3 DNA reads TGCGCCAGCAGCTTGGACAGTAGGTTCGAGCAGTACTTC. Protein product: CASSLDSRFEQYF.

For this clone: In the same sample, other DNA sequences code for this CDR3. The rearrangement joins TRBV5-1 to TRBJ2-7; D gene uncertain. Germline V CDR1 and CDR2: SGHRS, YFSETQ. The CDR3 totals 11 residues. The V gene lost 4 bases and the J gene lost 3 bases, with 5 bases spanning the gap. The CDR3 DNA reads TGCGCCAGCAGCCCGGGCTACGAGCAGTACTTC. This encodes CASSPGYEQYF.

This sequence joins TRBV27 and TRBJ1-5; a possible D gene is TRBD1 (6 bases). With 1 base removed from V and 6 bases from J, the gap between germline ends came to 13 bases. The CDR3 contains 15 residues. CDR1 MNHEY and CDR2 SMNVEV come from the germline V gene (reference sequence). The CDR3 region is CASSLWAGDPQPQHF. The CDR3 nucleotides read TGTGCCAGCAGTTTATGGGCAGGGGACCCTCAGCCCCAGCATTTT.

The gene calls are TRBV7-2 and TRBJ2-3; 8 bases are shared with TRBD1. V lost 2 bases, J lost 5 bases, and 6 bases stayed unmatched. This CDR3 has 15 residues. The V gene's germline CDR1 is SGHTA and CDR2 FQGNSA. The CDR3 DNA sequence: TGTGCCAGCAGCTTAACCCAGGGGGCAGGAGATACGCAGTATTTT. This sequence encodes CASSLTQGAGDTQYF.

The chain recombines TRBV10-3 with TRBJ2-7; perhaps TRBD1 as D (5 bases). Trimming cost V 4 bases and J 4 bases, with 8 bases left between them. The CDR3 runs 12 residues. The germline gives CDR1 ENHRY, CDR2 SYGVKD. CDR3 in amino acids: CAISVGQYEQYF. The CDR3 bases are TGTGCCATCAGTGTGGGGCAGTACGAGCAGTACTTC.

The genes are TRBV20-1 and TRBJ2-1, with D possibly being TRBD2 (6 bases). V was shortened by 3 bases and J by 12 bases, with 12 bases between the two germline ends. This CDR3 is 11 amino acids long. Looked up from germline, CDR1 is DFQATT and CDR2 is SNEGSKA (reference sequence). CDR3 in amino acids: CSARNPEGQFF. The CDR3 DNA follows: TGCAGTGCTAGGAACCCGGAGGGGCAGTTCTTC.

This clone was recorded once. This chain joins TRBV7-9 and TRBJ2-7; 8 nucleotides agree with TRBD1. This CDR3 spans 14 amino acids. V shed 5 bases, J shed 3 bases, and the junction held 6 bases outside the gene matches. Germline assignment: CDR1 SEHNR and CDR2 FQNEAQ (reference sequence). CDR3 in DNA: TGTGCCAGCAGCCGTCGGACAGGGAACTACGAGCAGTACTTC. It encodes CASSRRTGNYEQYF.

The chain combines TRBV5-4 with TRBJ2-1; TRBD2 matches at 14 bases. The length of the CDR3 is 16 residues. From germline, CDR1 is SGHNT and CDR2 YYREEE (reference sequence). V lost 2 bases to trimming and J lost 6 bases; unmatched junction nucleotides: 4. Written as DNA, the CDR3 is TGTGCCAGCAGCTTCCCCGGGACTAGCGGGGGCAATGAGCAGTTCTTC. It translates to CASSFPGTSGGNEQFF.

The V call is TRBV6-5, the J call TRBJ1-2; no clear D. CDR1 and CDR2 (germline): MNHEY, SVGAGI. V was cut by 6 bases and J by 4 bases, with 18 bases left in between. This CDR3 is built from 15 residues. For the CDR3, the DNA is TGTGCCAGCAGGCCCGGTGGAAGGGAGGGCTATGGCTACACCTTC. It is translated as CASRPGGREGYGYTF.

The chain recombines TRBV9 with TRBJ1-1; D remains ambiguous. This CDR3 region has 13 residues. V was trimmed by 2 bases and J by 0 bases, leaving 5 bases between them. In germline, CDR1 is SGDLS, CDR2 YYNGEE. CDR3 loop: CASSVSLNTEAFF. The CDR3 nucleotides read TGTGCCAGCAGCGTGAGTTTGAACACTGAAGCTTTCTTT.

The chain recombines TRBV7-8 with TRBJ1-2, with D uncertain. Trimming left V 1 base short and J 4 bases short, with 16 bases between. CDR1 is SGHVS and CDR2 is FQNEAQ in the germline V gene. The CDR3 is 16 residues long. The CDR3 here is CASSLEVRGERYGYTF. The DNA for the CDR3 is TGTGCCAGCAGCTTAGAAGTACGCGGCGAACGCTATGGCTACACCTTC.